This T cell receptor beta chain derives from a study of cytomegalovirus exposure and HLA in healthy donors. Study-level findings and limits: By a later analysis, the bulk of CMV-associated TCR beta chains appeared HLA-restricted. In a later analysis, parvovirus B19, influenza, CMV and Epstein-Barr virus appeared linked to several top co-occurrence clusters.

On this clone itself: What it binds is not known.

Primers included in the PCR were 60 Vbeta and 13 Jbeta primers. Here immunoSEQ multiplex PCR was the method, and the copy in TCRdb shows in-frame clones only, minus some. The sample shows roughly 110,000 clones, over 70% of them seen only once. The germline V gene encodes CDR1 PRHDT and CDR2 FYEKMQ (reference sequence). The CDR3 spans 14 residues. With 5 bases removed from V and 5 bases from J, the gap between germline ends came to 15 bases. This receptor was identified in a female donor in good health and CMV-seronegative. Sequencing was performed on PBMCs. The chain couples TRBV13 to TRBJ2-5; D is perhaps TRBD1 (7 bases). Written as DNA, the CDR3 is TGTGCCAGCAGCCCGGAGGGACAGTGGGAGACCCAGTACTTC. Encoded protein: CASSPEGQWETQYF.